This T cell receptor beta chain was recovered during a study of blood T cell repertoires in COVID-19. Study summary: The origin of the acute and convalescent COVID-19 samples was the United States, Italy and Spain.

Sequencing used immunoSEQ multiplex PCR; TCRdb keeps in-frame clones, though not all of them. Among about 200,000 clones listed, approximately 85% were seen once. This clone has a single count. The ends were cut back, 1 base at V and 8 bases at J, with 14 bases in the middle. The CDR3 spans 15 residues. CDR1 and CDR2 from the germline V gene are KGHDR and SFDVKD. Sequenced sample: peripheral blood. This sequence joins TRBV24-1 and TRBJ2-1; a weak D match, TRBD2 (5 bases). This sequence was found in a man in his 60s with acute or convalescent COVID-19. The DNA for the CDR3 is TGTGCCACCAGTGATTTACGAGGGTTGGGCCATGAGCAGTTCTTC. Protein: CATSDLRGLGHEQFF.